This T cell receptor (beta chain) was identified in a study of identical twins. The study, taken as a whole, reports: Zero-insertion results could be subject to partial confounding by invariant MAIT and iNKT cells.

Many counts were recorded for this clonotype. Its antigen is unidentified. Through template switching, a universal primer site was introduced, and the cDNA contained unique molecular identifiers. TCRdb itself ran the 5' RACE reads through MiXCR, one entry per CDR3 protein. The data hold around 250,000 distinct CDR3 sequences, with roughly 7% observed a single time. All donors were healthy, and all were Caucasian. This CDR3 has 14 residues. Trimming removed 7 bases from V and 3 bases from J, with 16 bases in between. The V gene's germline CDR1 is SEHNR and CDR2 FQNEAQ (reference sequence). In addition, the sample was reused for a study of yellow fever vaccine responses in identical twins.

The sequence derives from a woman younger than 35 in good health. V gene TRBV7-9 combines with J gene TRBJ2-7; tentative D call: TRBD1 (5 bases). The sequenced material came from memory (CD45RO+) T cells sorted from blood. The CDR3 DNA reads TGTGCCAGCAACGGGTTGACAGAAGGCTACGAGCAGTACTTC. Protein sequence: CASNGLTEGYEQYF.